A selection of T cell receptor beta chains follows, all from one sample in a study of post-analysis software for immune sequencing data. TCRdb recomputed calls from the PCR reads with MiXCR, one row per CDR3 protein. The sample records 750,000 to 950,000 distinct CDR3 sequences, approximately 53% being singletons. The sample consisted of blood. The origin of the receptors is a girl between 10 and 17 years old with multiple sclerosis. The CDR3 runs from the conserved cysteine through the conserved F or W. Fields, in order: D gene, V gene, clone size, J gene, CDR3 DNA, CDR3 protein. D genes are given only for firm matches. Expanded clones are given a class, and other clones once, few, many or no size at all.

>-|TRBV5-1|few|TRBJ2-3
TGTGCCAGCAGTTTAAGGGCGACAGATACGCAGTATTTT
CASSLRATDTQYF
>TRBD2|TRBV6-1|-|TRBJ2-5
TGTGCCAGCAGTGATCTGGTCGGGACTAGCGGCTTTCAAGAGACCCAGTACTTC
CASSDLVGTSGFQETQYF
>-|TRBV5-1|-|TRBJ1-2
TGCGCCAGCAGCTTGATGAGTGATACTAACTATGGCTACACCTTC
CASSLMSDTNYGYTF
>TRBD1|TRBV7-9|-|TRBJ1-5
TGTGCCAGCAGCGACGGGACAGGGTCCAATCAGCCCCAGCATTTT
CASSDGTGSNQPQHF
>TRBD1|TRBV2|-|TRBJ2-7
TGTGCCAGCAGAAAAGACAGGGCACTCGAGCAGTACTTC
CASRKDRALEQYF
>-|TRBV7-3|few|TRBJ2-1
TGTGCCAGCAGCTCTCTTTGGGACAATGAGCAGTTCTTC
CASSSLWDNEQFF
>TRBD2|TRBV10-2|-|TRBJ2-3
TGCGCCACTAGGCAACACGGGGGGGCAGGTGATACGCAGTATTTT
CATRQHGGAGDTQYF
>TRBD2|TRBV6-6|-|TRBJ2-7
TGTGCCAGCGGGATGGCCCTAGCGGGAGTTCACGAGCAGTACTTC
CASGMALAGVHEQYF
>TRBD1|TRBV12-3/TRBV12-4|once|TRBJ1-6
TGTGCCAGCAGTTTCAGGGGGCGCGGACACTCACCCCTCCACTTT
CASSFRGRGHSPLHF
>TRBD2|TRBV27|-|TRBJ2-1
TGTGCCAGCAGTAAGTGGGAGGGCCCGGGATCTTACAATGAGCAGTTCTTC
CASSKWEGPGSYNEQFF
>-|TRBV29-1|-|TRBJ1-1
TGCAGCGTTGGGGCGGGCCGGGGGAACACTGAAGCTTTCTTT
CSVGAGRGNTEAFF
>TRBD2|TRBV3-1|-|TRBJ2-7
TGTGCCAGCAGCCAAGAACCGGCGGGAGGGGTGCAGTACTTC
CASSQEPAGGVQYF
>TRBD2|TRBV7-2|-|TRBJ2-1
TGTGCCAGCAGCCCCGCCGGGACTACATACAATGAGCAGTTCTTC
CASSPAGTTYNEQFF
>-|TRBV27|once|TRBJ2-5
TGTGCCAGCAGTTTAGGCTATACTCAAGAGACCCAGTACTTC
CASSLGYTQETQYF
>TRBD2|TRBV9|-|TRBJ2-1
TGTGCCAGCAGCATGAGACTAGCGGCCTCTGCCTACTACAATGAGCAGTTCTTC
CASSMRLAASAYYNEQFF
>-|TRBV19|-|TRBJ2-7
TGTGCCAGTAGTATTTGGGGGGCTAGCGAGCAGTACTTC
CASSIWGASEQYF
>TRBD1|TRBV5-1|few|TRBJ2-7
TGCGCCAGCAGCTTGGAATTTCAGGGGGCGAACGAGCAGTACTTC
CASSLEFQGANEQYF
>-|TRBV3-1|-|TRBJ2-1
TGTGCCAGCAGCCAACTGACCCGTAGAAATGAGCAGTTCTTC
CASSQLTRRNEQFF
>-|TRBV7-9|-|TRBJ2-1
TGTGCCAGCAGCGACGGGCCGAAACATCCCAATGAGCAGTTCTTC
CASSDGPKHPNEQFF
>-|TRBV5-1|-|TRBJ1-2
TGCGCCAGCAGCTTTGGGCAGTACTATGGCTACACCTTC
CASSFGQYYGYTF
>TRBD1|TRBV6-6|-|TRBJ2-2
TGTGCCACCGAGACAGGGTACACCGGGGAGCTGTTTTTT
CATETGYTGELFF
>TRBD2|TRBV11-1|-|TRBJ2-7
TGTGCCAGCAATGCGGGAGGGCCCTACGAGCAGTACTTC
CASNAGGPYEQYF
>-|TRBV4-2|-|TRBJ2-2
TGTGCCAGCAGCCAAGAAGGGGGGGGGGTTACCGGGGAGCTGTTTTTT
CASSQEGGGVTGELFF